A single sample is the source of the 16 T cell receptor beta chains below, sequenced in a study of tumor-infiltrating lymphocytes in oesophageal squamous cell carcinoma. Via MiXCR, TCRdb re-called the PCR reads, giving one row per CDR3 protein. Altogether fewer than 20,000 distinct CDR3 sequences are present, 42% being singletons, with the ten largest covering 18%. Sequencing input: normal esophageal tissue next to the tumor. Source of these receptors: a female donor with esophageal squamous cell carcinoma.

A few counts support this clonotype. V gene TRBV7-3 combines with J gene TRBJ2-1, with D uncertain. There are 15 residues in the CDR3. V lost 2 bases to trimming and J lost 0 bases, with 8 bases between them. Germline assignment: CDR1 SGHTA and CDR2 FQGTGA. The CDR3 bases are TGTGCCAGCAGCTTAGGGTCCAGCTCCTACAATGAGCAGTTCTTC. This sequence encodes CASSLGSSSYNEQFF.

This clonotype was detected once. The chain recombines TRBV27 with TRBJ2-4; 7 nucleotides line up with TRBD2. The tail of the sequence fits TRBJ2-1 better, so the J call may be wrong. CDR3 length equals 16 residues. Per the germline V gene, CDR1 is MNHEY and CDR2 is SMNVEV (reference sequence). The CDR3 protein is CASSLYLSSGRNEQFF. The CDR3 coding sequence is TGTGCCAGCAGTTTATATCTGTCTAGCGGACGCAATGAGCAGTTCTTC.

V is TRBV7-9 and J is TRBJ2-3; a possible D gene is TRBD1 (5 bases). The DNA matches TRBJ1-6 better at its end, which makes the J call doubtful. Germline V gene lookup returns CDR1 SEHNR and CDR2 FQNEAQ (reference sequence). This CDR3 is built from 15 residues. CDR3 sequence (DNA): TGTGCCAGCAGCCCTCTCCAGGGTCGAGATTCACCCCTCCACTTT. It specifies CASSPLQGRDSPLHF.

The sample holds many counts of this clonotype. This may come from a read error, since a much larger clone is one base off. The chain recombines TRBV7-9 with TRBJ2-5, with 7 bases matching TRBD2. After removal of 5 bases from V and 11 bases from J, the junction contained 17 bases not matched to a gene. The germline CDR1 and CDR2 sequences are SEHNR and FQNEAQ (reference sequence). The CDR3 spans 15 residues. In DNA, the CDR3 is TGTGCCAGCAGCCCCCGAGGGAGCGGGAACAATGAGCAGTACTTC. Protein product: CASSPRGSGNNEQYF.

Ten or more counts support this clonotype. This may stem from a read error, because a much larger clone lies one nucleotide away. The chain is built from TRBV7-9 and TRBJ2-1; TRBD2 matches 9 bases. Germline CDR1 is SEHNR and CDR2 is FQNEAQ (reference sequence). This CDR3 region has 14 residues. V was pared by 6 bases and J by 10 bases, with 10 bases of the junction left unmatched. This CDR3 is CASSPGLADPEQFF. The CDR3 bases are TGTGCCAGCAGTCCGGGACTAGCCGATCCCGAGCAGTTCTTC. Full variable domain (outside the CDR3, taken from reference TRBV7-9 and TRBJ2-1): DTGVSQNPRHKITKRGQNVTFRCDPISEHNRLYWYRQTLGQGPEFLTYFQNEAQLEKSRLLSDRFSAERPKGSFSTLEIQRTEQGDSAMYLCASSPGLADPEQFFGPGTRLTVL.

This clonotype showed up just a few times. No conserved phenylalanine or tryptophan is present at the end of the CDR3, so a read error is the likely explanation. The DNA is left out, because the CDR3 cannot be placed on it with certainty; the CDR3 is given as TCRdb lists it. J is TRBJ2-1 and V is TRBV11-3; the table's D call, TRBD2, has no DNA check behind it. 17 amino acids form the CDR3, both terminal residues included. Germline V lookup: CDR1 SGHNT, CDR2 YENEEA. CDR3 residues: CASSPNEGRNYGYTFGS.

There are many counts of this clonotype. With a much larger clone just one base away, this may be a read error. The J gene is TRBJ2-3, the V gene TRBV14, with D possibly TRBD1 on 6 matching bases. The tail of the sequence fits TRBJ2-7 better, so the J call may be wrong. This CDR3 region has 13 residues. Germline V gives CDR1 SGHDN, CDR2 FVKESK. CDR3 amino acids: CASSRQAGNEQYF. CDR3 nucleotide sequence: TGTGCCAGCAGCCGACAGGCAGGGAATGAGCAGTACTTC.

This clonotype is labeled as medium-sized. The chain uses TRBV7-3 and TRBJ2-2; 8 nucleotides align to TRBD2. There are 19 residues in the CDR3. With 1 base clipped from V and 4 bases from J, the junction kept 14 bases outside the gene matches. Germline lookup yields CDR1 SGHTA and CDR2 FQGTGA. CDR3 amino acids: CASSLRALESGSSTGELFF. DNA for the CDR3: TGTGCCAGCAGCTTAAGGGCCCTTGAAAGCGGGAGCAGCACCGGGGAGCTGTTTTTT. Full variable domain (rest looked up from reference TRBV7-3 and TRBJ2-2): GAGVSQTPSNKVTEKGKYVELRCDPISGHTALYWYRQSLGQGPEFLIYFQGTGAADDSGLPNDRFFAVRPEGSVSTLKIQRTERGDSAVYLCASSLRALESGSSTGELFFGEGSRLTVL.

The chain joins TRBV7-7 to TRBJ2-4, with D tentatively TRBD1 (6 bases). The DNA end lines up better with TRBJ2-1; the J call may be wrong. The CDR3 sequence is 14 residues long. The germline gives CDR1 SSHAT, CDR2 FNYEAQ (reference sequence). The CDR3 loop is CASQGLEGGNEQFF. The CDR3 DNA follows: TGTGCCAGCCAAGGGCTAGAAGGGGGCAATGAGCAGTTCTTC.

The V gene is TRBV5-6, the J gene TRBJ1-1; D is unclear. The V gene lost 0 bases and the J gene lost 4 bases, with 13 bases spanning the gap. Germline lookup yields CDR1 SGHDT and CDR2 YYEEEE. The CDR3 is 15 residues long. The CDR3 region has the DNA TGTGCCAGCAGCTTGGAGCGGGGATGGAGCACTGAAGCTTTCTTT. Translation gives CASSLERGWSTEAFF.

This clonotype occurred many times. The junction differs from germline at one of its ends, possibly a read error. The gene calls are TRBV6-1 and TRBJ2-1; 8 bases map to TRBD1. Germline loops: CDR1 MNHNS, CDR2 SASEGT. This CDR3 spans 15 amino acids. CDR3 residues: CASRTGDLRGSPLHF. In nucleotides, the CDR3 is TGTGCCAGCAGGACAGGGGACCTACGAGGTTCACCCCTCCACTTC.

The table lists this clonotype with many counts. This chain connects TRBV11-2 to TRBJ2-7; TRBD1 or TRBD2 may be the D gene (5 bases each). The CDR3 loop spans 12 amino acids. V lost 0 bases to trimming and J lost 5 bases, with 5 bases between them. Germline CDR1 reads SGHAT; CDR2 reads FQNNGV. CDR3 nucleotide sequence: TGTGCCAGCAGCTTAGAGGGGGACGAGCAGTACTTC. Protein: CASSLEGDEQYF.

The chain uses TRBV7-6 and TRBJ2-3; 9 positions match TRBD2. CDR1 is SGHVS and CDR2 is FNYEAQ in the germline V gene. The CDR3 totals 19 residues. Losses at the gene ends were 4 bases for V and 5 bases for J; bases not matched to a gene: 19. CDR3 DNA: TGTGCCAGCAGCTCAGGAGGACTTGGGCGCGGGAGGGCCCAAGATACGCAGTATTTT. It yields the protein CASSSGGLGRGRAQDTQYF.

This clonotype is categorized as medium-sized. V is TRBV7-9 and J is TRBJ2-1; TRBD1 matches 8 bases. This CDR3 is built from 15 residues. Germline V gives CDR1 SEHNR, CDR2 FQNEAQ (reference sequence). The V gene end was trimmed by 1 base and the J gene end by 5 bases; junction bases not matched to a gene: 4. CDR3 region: CASSLERTGNNEQFF. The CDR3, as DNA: TGTGCCAGCAGCTTAGAAAGGACAGGGAACAATGAGCAGTTCTTC.

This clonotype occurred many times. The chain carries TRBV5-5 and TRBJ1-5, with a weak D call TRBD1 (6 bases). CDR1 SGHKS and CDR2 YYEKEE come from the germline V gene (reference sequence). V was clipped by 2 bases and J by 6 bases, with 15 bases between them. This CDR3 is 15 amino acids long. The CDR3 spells CASSFTGANSQPQHF. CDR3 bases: TGTGCCAGCAGCTTCACGGGGGCTAATAGTCAGCCCCAGCATTTT.

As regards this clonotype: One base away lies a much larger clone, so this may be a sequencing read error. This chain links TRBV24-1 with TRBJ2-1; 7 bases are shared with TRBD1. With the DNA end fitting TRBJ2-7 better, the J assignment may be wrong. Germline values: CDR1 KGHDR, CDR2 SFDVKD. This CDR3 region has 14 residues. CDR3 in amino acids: CATSDPTGSNEQYF. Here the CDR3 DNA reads TGTGCCACCAGTGACCCGACAGGGAGCAATGAGCAGTACTTC.